This T cell receptor beta chain appears in the sequencing data of a study of post-analysis software for immune sequencing data. The study, taken as a whole, reports: Compared against controls, patients with multiple sclerosis displayed significantly lower normalized Chao1 diversity. Five or six TRBV segments, including TRBV5-6, TRBV5-1 and TRBV20-1, were more frequent in patients than controls.

Only one count was recorded for this clonotype. Its specificity is not known. The CDR3 length is 16 residues. Germline trimming cut 0 bases from V and 7 bases from J; bases unmatched to any gene: 9. Germline V lookup: CDR1 SGHAT, CDR2 FQNNGV. Sequencing libraries made from TCR beta cDNA carried unique molecular identifiers. One entry per CDR3 protein, called by TCRdb with MiXCR from the PCR reads. The repertoire consists of 650,000 to 900,000 distinct CDR3 sequences, with under 60% occurring once and the leading ten covering just under 5%. Source material: blood. The origin of this receptor is a girl under 18 with multiple sclerosis. This sequence joins TRBV11-2 and TRBJ2-1, with 7 bases identical to TRBD1. Written as DNA, the CDR3 is TGTGCCAGCAGCTTAGACCCGACAGGGATGGGGAATGAGCAGTTCTTC. It codes for CASSLDPTGMGNEQFF.